This TCR beta chain comes out of a study of blood T cell repertoires in COVID-19. Participant age was about 18 to 89 years, and participants resided in approximately 25 US areas. The repertoire was sequenced with immunoSEQ multiplex PCR; TCRdb's copy has only in-frame clones and lacks some. Of 200,000 to 250,000 clones listed, under 90% were seen once; the top ten hold roughly 4.8%. The V gene's germline CDR1 is SGHAT and CDR2 FQNNGV. V dropped 5 bases and J dropped 3; count of bases not matched to a gene: 6. The CDR3 length is 15 residues. This sequence originates from a woman aged 50 to 60 who had been exposed to COVID-19. The chain carries TRBV11-2 and TRBJ1-2; 10 bases fit TRBD1. The source material was PBMCs or T cells enriched from blood (not recorded which). The CDR3 sequence: CASSPGQGGDYGYTF. The CDR3 DNA is TGTGCCAGCAGCCCAGGACAGGGGGGGGACTATGGCTACACCTTC. The whole variable domain, filled in from reference TRBV11-2 and TRBJ1-2, reads EAGVAQSPRYKIIEKRQSVAFWCNPISGHATLYWYQQILGQGPKLLIQFQNNGVVDDSQLPKDRFSAERLKGVDSTLKIQPAKLEDSAVYLCASSPGQGGDYGYTFGSGTRLTVV.